The 5 T cell receptor beta chains given below trace back to one sample, sequenced in a study of T cell responses to AZD1222 COVID-19 vaccine. TCRdb keeps only in-frame clones here, not all; method: immunoSEQ multiplex PCR. Of some 86,000 clones in the sample, around four fifths were seen once. This sample comprised peripheral blood, obtained on day 0 of AZD1222 vaccination. The receptor source for this set is an adult in good health.

This rearrangement joins TRBV21-1 to TRBJ1-2; the listed D gene, TRBD1, was not tested against the DNA. TRBV21-1 is deemed a pseudogene. The CDR3 consists of 13 residues. The CDR3 is CASSPPGDSGYTF. The CDR3 nucleotides read TGTGCCAGCAGCCCTCCAGGGGACAGCGGCTACACCTTC.

This clone showed up just a few times. The V call is TRBV28, the J call TRBJ2-7, with TRBD2 matching over 9 bases. Losses at the gene ends were 4 bases for V and 1 base for J; bases not matched to a gene: 5. The CDR3 sequence is 15 residues long. In germline, CDR1 is MDHEN, CDR2 SYDVKM. The CDR3 DNA is TGTGCCAGCAGTTCTAGCGGGACAAATTCCTACGAGCAGTACTTC. It codes for CASSSSGTNSYEQYF.

The rearrangement uses TRBV5-4 and TRBJ1-2; D may be TRBD1 (5 bases). Germline CDR1 reads SGHNT; CDR2 reads YYREEE (reference sequence). The CDR3 runs to 13 residues. Trimming cost V 4 bases and J 7 bases, with 14 bases left between them. CDR3 sequence reads: CASSQGAEGGYTF. DNA for the CDR3: TGTGCCAGCAGCCAAGGGGCCGAGGGTGGCTACACCTTC. The full variable domain, with the rest looked up from reference TRBV5-4 and TRBJ1-2, is ETGVTQSPTHLIKTRGQQVTLRCSSQSGHNTVSWYQQALGQGPQFIFQYYREEENGRGNFPPRFSGLQFPNYSSELNVNALELDDSALYLCASSQGAEGGYTFGSGTRLTVV.

This chain links TRBV29-1 with TRBJ2-1; 8 positions agree with TRBD2. CDR3 length: 16 amino acids. The trim removed 1 base at V and 0 bases at J, leaving 5 bases unmatched. CDR1 is SQVTM and CDR2 is ANQGSEA in the germline V gene. The CDR3 DNA reads TGCAGCGTTGAAGGAGGTAGCGGGAACTCCTACAATGAGCAGTTCTTC. Translation gives CSVEGGSGNSYNEQFF.

This clone was seen only a few times. This rearrangement joins TRBV5-1 to TRBJ2-7, with 8 bases that match TRBD2. With 5 bases clipped from V and 2 bases from J, the junction kept 3 bases outside the gene matches. CDR1 and CDR2 from the germline V gene are SGHRS and YFSETQ. This CDR3 has 13 residues. CDR3 nucleotide sequence: TGCGCCAGCAGACGGGAGGGCCCCTACGAGCAGTACTTC. It is translated as CASRREGPYEQYF.